This T cell receptor beta chain originates from a study of T cell repertoires in cytomegalovirus infection. Overall study context: Shared public TCR beta signatures pointed to both CMV infection and a matching HLA type.

MiXCR, applied by TCRdb to the reads, yields one record per CDR3 protein. The sample has 450,000 to 600,000 distinct CDR3 sequences, approximately 11% seen once. This clonotype has ten or more counts. Its antigen is still unknown. Trimming cost V 0 bases and J 7 bases; bases outside gene matches: 10. Germline V lookup: CDR1 MNHEY, CDR2 SVGAGI. This CDR3 region has 16 residues. Study-level results: Dominant in the ex vivo response were TCR beta clonotypes restricted by HLA-C and specific for CMV. Adding up the frequency of public TCR beta families identified people who carried CMV plus the relevant HLA.

The chain links TRBV6-5 to TRBJ2-7, with 9 bases that match TRBD2. Input material: PBMCs. This sequence originates from a human donor in good health (CMV status not recorded). Some clones in this sample may be carry-over from other donors' samples. The CDR3 bases are TGTGCCAGCAGTTACTCTCCGGGACTAGCTCTCCGTGAGCAGTACTTC. Translated, it gives CASSYSPGLALREQYF.